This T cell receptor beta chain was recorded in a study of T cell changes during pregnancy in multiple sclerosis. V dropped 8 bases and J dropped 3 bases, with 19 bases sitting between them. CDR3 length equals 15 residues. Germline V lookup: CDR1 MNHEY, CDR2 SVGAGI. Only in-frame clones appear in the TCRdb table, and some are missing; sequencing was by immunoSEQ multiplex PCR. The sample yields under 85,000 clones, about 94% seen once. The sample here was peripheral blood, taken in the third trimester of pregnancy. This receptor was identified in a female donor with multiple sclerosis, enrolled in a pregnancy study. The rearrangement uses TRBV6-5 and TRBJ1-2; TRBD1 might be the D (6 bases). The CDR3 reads CASRPIRGADYGYTF. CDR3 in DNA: TGTGCCAGCCGACCCATCCGGGGGGCTGACTATGGCTACACCTTC.